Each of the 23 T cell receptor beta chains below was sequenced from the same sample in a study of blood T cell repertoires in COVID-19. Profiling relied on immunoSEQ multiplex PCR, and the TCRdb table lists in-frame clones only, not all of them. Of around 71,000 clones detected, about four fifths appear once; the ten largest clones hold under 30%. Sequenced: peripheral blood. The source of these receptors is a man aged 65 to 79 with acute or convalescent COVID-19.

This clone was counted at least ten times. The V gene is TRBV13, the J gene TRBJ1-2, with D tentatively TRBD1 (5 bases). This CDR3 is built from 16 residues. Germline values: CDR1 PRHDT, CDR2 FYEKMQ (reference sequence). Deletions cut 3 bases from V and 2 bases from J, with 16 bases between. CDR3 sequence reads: CASSLLHAGPNYGYTF. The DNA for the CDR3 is TGTGCCAGCAGCTTGCTCCACGCAGGGCCAAACTATGGCTACACCTTC.

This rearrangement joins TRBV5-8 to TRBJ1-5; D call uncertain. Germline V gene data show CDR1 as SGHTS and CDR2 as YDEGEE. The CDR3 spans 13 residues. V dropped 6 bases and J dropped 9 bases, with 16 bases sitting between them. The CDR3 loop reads CASTLEPSGPQHF. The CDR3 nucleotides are TGTGCCAGCACCCTGGAACCTTCAGGGCCCCAGCATTTT.

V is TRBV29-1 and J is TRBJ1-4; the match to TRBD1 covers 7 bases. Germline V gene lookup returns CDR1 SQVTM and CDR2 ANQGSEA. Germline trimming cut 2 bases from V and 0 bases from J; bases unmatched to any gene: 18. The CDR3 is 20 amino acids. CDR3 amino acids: CSVESFPSQGVRTTNEKLFF. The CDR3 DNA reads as TGCAGCGTTGAATCTTTTCCCTCCCAGGGGGTTAGGACAACTAATGAAAAACTGTTTTTT. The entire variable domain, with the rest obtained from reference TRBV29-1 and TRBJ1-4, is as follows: SAVISQKPSRDICQRGTSLTIQCQVDSQVTMMFWYRQQPGQSLTLIATANQGSEATYESGFVIDKFPISRPNLTFSTLTVSNMSPEDSSIYLCSVESFPSQGVRTTNEKLFFGSGTQLSVL.

In DNA form, the CDR3 reads TGTGCCAGCAGTGATCTCGTCCAAGAGACCCAGTACTTC. This codes for CASSDLVQETQYF. V and J are TRBV2 and TRBJ2-5; no clear D gene. Germline CDR1 reads SNHLY; CDR2 reads FYNNEI. V was pared by 3 bases and J by 1 base, with 6 bases between. The CDR3 runs to 13 residues.

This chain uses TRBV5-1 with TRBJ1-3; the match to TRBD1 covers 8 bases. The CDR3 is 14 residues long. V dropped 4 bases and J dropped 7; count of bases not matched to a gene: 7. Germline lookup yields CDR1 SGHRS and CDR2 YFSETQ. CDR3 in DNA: TGCGCCAGCAGCCAAGGACAGGGCATCAACACCATATATTTT. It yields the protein CASSQGQGINTIYF.

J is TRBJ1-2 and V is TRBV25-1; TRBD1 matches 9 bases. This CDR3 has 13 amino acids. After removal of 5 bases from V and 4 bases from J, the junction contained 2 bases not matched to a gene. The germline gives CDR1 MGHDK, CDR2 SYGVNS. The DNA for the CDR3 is TGTGCCAGCAGTAGGGGACAGGGCTATGGCTACACCTTC. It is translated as CASSRGQGYGYTF.

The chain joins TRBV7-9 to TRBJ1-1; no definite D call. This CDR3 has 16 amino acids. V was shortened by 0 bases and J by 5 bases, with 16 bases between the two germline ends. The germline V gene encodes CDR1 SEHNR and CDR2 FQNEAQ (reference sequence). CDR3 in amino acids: CASSLAAVAVSTEAFF. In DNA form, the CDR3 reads TGTGCCAGCAGCTTAGCGGCGGTGGCGGTGAGTACTGAAGCTTTCTTT.

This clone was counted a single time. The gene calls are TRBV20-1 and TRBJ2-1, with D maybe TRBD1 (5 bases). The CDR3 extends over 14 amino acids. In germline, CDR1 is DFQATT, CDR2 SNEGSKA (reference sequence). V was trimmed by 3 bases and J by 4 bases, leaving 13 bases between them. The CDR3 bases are TGCAGTGCTAGTTTTCAGGGCCCTTACAATGAGCAGTTCTTC. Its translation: CSASFQGPYNEQFF.

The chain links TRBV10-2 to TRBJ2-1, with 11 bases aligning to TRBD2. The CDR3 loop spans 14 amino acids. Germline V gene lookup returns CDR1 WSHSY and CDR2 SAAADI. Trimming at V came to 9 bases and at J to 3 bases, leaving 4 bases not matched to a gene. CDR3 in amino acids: CASGLAGDYNEQFF. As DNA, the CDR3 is TGCGCCAGTGGACTAGCGGGTGACTACAATGAGCAGTTCTTC.

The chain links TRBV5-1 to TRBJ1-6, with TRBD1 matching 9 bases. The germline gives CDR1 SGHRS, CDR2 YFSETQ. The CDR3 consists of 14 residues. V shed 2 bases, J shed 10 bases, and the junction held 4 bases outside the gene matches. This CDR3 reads CASSLQGAGSPLHF. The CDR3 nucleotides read TGCGCCAGCAGCTTACAGGGGGCTGGGTCACCCCTCCACTTT.

CDR3 DNA: TGTGCCAGCAGACCGGGACAGGGCTATGGCTACACCTTC. It codes for CASRPGQGYGYTF. The chain uses TRBV28 and TRBJ1-2; TRBD1 matches 9 bases. This CDR3 region has 13 residues. CDR1 is MDHEN and CDR2 is SYDVKM in the germline V gene. V dropped 6 bases and J dropped 4; count of bases not matched to a gene: 3.

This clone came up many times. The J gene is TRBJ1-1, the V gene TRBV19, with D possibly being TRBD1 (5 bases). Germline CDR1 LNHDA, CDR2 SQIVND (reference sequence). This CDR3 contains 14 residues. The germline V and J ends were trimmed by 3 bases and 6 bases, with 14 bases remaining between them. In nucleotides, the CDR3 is TGTGCCAGTAGTATCCCGGACATGAAAGCTGAAGCTTTCTTT. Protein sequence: CASSIPDMKAEAFF.

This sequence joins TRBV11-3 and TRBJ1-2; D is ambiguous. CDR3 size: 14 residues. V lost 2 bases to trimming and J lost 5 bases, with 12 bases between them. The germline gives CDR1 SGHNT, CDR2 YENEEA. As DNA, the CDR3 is TGTGCCAGCAGCTTAAATTCGGGTGGATATGGCTACACCTTC. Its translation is CASSLNSGGYGYTF.

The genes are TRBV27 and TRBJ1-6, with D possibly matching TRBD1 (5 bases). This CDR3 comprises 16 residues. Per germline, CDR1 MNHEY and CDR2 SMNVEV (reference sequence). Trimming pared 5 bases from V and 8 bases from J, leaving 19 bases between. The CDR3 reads CASSQPGGVGDSPLHF. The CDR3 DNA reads TGTGCCAGCAGTCAGCCGGGAGGGGTTGGAGATTCACCCCTCCACTTT.

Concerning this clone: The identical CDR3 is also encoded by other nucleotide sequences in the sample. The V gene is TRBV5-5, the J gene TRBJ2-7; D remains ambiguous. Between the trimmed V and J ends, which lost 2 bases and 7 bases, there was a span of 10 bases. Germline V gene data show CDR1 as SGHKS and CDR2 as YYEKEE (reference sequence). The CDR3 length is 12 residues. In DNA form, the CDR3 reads TGTGCCAGCAGCTTTACGGGTGAGGAGCAGTACTTC. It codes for CASSFTGEEQYF.

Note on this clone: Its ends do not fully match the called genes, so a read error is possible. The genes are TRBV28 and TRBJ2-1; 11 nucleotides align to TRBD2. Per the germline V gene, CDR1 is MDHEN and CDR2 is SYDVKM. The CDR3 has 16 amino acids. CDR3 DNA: TGTGCCAGCAGCTTATCGGGACTAGCGGATAACAATGAGCAGTTCTTC. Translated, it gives CASSLSGLADNNEQFF.

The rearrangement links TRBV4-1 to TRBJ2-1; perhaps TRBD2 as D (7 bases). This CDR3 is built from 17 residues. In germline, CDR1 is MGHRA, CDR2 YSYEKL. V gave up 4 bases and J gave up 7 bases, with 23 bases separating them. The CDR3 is CASSPRGAGLTGNEQFF. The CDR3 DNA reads TGCGCCAGCAGCCCCCGGGGGGCGGGACTAACTGGGAATGAGCAGTTCTTC.

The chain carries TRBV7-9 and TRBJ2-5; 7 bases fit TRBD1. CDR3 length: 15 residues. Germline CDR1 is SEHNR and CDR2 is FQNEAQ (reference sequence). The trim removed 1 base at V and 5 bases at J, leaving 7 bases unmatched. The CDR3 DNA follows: TGTGCCAGCAGCTTAGGTCCAGGGGGTGATGAGACCCAGTACTTC. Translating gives CASSLGPGGDETQYF.

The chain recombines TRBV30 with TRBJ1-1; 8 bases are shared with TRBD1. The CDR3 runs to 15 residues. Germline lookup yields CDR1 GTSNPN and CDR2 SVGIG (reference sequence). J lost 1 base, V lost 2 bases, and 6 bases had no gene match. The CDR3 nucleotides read TGTGCCTGGAGTCCGCGGACAGGGTCGAACACTGAAGCTTTCTTT. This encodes CAWSPRTGSNTEAFF.

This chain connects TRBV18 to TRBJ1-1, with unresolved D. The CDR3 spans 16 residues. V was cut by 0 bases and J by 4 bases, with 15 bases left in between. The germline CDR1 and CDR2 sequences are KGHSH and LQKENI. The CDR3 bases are TGTGCCAGCTCACCACCGGGAGCCGGGAGAGGCACTGAAGCTTTCTTT. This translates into CASSPPGAGRGTEAFF.

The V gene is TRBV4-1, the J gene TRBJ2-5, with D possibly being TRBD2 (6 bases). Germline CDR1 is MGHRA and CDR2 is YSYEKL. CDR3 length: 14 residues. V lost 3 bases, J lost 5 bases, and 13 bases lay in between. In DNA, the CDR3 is TGCGCCAGCAGCCATAGACTAGTTTGGGAGACCCAGTACTTC. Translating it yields CASSHRLVWETQYF.

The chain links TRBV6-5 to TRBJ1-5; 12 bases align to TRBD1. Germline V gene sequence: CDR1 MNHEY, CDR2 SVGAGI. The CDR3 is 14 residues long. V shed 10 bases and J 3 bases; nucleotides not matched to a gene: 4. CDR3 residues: CATRDRGHNQPQHF. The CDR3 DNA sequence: TGTGCCACCAGGGACAGGGGGCACAATCAGCCCCAGCATTTT.

CDR3 amino acids: CASSLPGLAISTDTQYF. In nucleotides, the CDR3 is TGTGCCAGCAGCCTTCCGGGACTAGCTATTAGCACAGATACGCAGTATTTT. The rearrangement uses TRBV28 and TRBJ2-3; 9 positions agree with TRBD2. CDR3 length: 17 residues. Per germline, CDR1 MDHEN and CDR2 SYDVKM. Trimming at V came to 6 bases and at J to 0 bases, leaving 10 bases not matched to a gene.